A single T cell receptor (beta chain) is shown here with its context. Its antigen is currently unknown. This entry is derived from a study of cytomegalovirus exposure and HLA in healthy donors. Overall study: A prior analysis found 90 million to 120 million unique TCR beta sequences from roughly 180 million T cells. Early release data held tens of millions of unique TCRs from HLA-typed donors.

Germline-derived CDR1 and CDR2 are SGHAT and FQNNGV. V lost 5 bases and J lost 1, with 12 bases in between. This CDR3 spans 15 amino acids. Researchers ran the PCR with 60 Vbeta and 13 Jbeta primers. TCRdb's copy holds only in-frame clones and misses some; the assay was immunoSEQ multiplex PCR. The sample includes 150,000 or so clones, roughly three quarters of them seen just once. Whole-study results and caveats: Investigators reported about 160 TCR beta chains as tied to cytomegalovirus. Despite most TCR sequences being rare, some public TCRs occurred in many donors.

This clonotype originated in a man aged 25 to 40 in good health and CMV-seropositive. J is TRBJ1-3 and V is TRBV11-2; D perhaps matches TRBD1 (6 bases). Sequenced input: PBMCs. The CDR3 sequence: CASSPNTGSGNTIYF. Written as DNA, the CDR3 is TGTGCCAGCAGCCCAAATACAGGGTCTGGAAACACCATATATTTT.